This T cell receptor (beta chain) originates from a study of CD8 T cells in Susac syndrome. Reverse transcription of about 0.5 to 1 ug RNA was carried out with random hexamers. One entry per CDR3 protein results from TCRdb running MiXCR on the immunoSEQ multiplex PCR reads. The table lists approximately 71,000 distinct CDR3 sequences, over 95% of them singletons. The CDR3 consists of 19 residues. CDR1 is MNHNS and CDR2 is SASEGT in the germline V gene. Germline trimming cut 6 bases from V and 3 bases from J; bases unmatched to any gene: 17. The sample consisted of CD4+ T cells from PBMCs. This TCR was recovered from a human donor with multiple sclerosis. V usage is TRBV6-1 and J usage is TRBJ1-5; 10 bases map to TRBD1. The CDR3, as DNA: TGTGCCAGCAGCCCAACGGGACAGGGGAGCTTCGGTAACAATCAGCCCCAGCATTTT. Translating it yields CASSPTGQGSFGNNQPQHF.